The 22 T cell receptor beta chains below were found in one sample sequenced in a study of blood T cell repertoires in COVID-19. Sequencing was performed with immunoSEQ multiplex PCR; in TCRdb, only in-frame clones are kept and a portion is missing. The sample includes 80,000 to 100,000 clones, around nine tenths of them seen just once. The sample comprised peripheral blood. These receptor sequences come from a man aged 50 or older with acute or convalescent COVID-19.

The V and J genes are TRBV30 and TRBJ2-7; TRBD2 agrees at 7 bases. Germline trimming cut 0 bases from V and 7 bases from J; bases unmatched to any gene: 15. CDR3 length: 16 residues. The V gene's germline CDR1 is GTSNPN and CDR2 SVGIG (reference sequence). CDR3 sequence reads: CAWSVGVAGVSREQYF. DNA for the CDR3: TGTGCCTGGAGTGTAGGGGTGGCGGGAGTCTCACGGGAGCAGTACTTC.

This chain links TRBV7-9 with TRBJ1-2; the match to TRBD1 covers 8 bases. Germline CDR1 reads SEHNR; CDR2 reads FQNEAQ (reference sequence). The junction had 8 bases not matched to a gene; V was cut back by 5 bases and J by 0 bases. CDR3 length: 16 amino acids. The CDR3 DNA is TGTGCCAGCAGCACGGACAGGGTTTTCCCTAACTATGGCTACACCTTC. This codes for CASSTDRVFPNYGYTF.

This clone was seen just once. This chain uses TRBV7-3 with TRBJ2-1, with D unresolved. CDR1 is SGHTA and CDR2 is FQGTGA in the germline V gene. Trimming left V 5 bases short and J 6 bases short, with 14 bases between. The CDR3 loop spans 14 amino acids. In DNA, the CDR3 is TGTGCCAGCAGCCCCGGTCCCTCATCCAATGAGCAGTTCTTC. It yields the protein CASSPGPSSNEQFF.

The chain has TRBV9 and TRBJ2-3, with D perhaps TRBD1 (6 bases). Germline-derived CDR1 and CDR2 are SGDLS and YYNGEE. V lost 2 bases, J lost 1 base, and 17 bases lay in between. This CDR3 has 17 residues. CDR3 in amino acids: CASSVRQAVGGTDTQYF. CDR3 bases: TGTGCCAGCAGCGTCCGACAGGCCGTAGGGGGCACAGATACGCAGTATTTT.

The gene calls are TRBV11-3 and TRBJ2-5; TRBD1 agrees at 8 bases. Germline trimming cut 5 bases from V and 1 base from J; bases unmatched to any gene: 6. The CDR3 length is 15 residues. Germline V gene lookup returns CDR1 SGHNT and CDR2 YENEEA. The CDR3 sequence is CASSTGQGTQETQYF. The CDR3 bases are TGTGCCAGCAGCACCGGACAGGGAACCCAAGAGACCCAGTACTTC.

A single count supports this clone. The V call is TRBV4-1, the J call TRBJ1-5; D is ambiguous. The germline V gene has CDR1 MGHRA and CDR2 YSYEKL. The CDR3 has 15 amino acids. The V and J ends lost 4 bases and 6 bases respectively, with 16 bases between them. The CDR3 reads CASSPGLPSAQPQHF. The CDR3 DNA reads TGCGCCAGCAGCCCAGGATTGCCTTCTGCTCAGCCCCAGCATTTT.

The CDR3, as DNA: TGTGCCACCAGCAGAGACTGGGGGGGGCGGCTTAGCGGGAGGGCCGGGAATGAGCAGTTCTTC. Translated, it gives CATSRDWGGRLSGRAGNEQFF. This chain joins TRBV15 and TRBJ2-1; TRBD2 aligns across 11 bases. CDR3 length: 21 amino acids. Germline CDR1 reads LNHNV; CDR2 reads YYDKDF (reference sequence). V dropped 0 bases and J dropped 7; count of bases not matched to a gene: 20.

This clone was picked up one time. The CDR3 here is CASSLNVPAPSAYF. For the CDR3, the DNA is TGTGCCAGCAGCTTAAATGTCCCTGCCCCAAGCGCGTACTTC. The genes are TRBV11-3 and TRBJ2-5; no clear D gene. Per the germline V gene, CDR1 is SGHNT and CDR2 is YENEEA. Trimming removed 2 bases at V and 13 bases at J, with 20 bases between. The CDR3 spans 14 residues.

CDR3 sequence reads: CASSPPEGARQETQYF. The CDR3 DNA reads TGTGCCAGCTCACCACCGGAGGGGGCGCGCCAAGAGACCCAGTACTTC. The rearrangement joins TRBV18 to TRBJ2-5; TRBD1 is a possible D gene (7 bases). V was trimmed by 0 bases and J by 1 base, leaving 12 bases between them. This CDR3 has 16 residues. Germline assignment: CDR1 KGHSH and CDR2 LQKENI.

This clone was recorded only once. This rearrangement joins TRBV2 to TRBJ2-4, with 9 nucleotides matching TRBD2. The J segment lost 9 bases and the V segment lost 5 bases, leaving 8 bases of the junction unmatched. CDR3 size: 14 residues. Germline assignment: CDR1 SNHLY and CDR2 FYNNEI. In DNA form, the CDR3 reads TGTGCCAGCAGTCAACGGGGACTAGCTTCCATTCAGTACTTC. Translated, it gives CASSQRGLASIQYF.

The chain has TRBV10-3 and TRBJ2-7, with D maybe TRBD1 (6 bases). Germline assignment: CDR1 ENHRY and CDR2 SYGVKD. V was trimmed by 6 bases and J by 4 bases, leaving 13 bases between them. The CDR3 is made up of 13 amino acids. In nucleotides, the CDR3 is TGTGCCATCAGCCGGGACACCTATTACGAGCAGTACTTC. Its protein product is CAISRDTYYEQYF.

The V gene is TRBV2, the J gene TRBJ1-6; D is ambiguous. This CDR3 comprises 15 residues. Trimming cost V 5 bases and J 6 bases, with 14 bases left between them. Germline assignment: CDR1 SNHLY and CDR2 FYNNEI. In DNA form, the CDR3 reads TGTGCCAGCAGTCGAAACGGTGGGAGTAATTCACCCCTCCACTTT. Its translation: CASSRNGGSNSPLHF.

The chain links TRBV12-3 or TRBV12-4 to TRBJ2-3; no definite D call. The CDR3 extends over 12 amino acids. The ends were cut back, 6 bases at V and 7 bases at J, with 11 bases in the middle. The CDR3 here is CASSPIPYTQYF. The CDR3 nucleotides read TGTGCCAGCAGCCCTATACCTTATACGCAGTATTTT.

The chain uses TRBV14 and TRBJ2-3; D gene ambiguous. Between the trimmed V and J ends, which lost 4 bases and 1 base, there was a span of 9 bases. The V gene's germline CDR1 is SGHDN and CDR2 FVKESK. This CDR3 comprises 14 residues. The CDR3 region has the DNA TGTGCCAGCAGCCCCCACCGGGGCACAGATACGCAGTATTTT. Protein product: CASSPHRGTDTQYF.

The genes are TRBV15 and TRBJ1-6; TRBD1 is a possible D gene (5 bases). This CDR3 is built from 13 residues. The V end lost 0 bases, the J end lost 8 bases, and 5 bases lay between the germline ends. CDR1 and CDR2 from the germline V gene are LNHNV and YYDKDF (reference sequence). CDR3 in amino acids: CATSREGDSPLHF. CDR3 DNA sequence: TGTGCCACCAGCAGAGAAGGGGATTCACCCCTCCACTTT.

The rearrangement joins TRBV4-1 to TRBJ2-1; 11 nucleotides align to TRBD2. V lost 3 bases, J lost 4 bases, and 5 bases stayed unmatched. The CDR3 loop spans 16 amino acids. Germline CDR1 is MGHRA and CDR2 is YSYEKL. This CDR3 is CASSHPGLAAYNEQFF. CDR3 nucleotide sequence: TGCGCCAGCAGCCATCCGGGACTAGCGGCATACAATGAGCAGTTCTTC.

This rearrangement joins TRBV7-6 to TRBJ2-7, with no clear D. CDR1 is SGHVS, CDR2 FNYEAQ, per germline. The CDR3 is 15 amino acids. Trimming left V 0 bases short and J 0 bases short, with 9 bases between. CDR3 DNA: TGTGCCAGCAGCTTAGCGTCCACATTCTCCTACGAGCAGTACTTC. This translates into CASSLASTFSYEQYF.

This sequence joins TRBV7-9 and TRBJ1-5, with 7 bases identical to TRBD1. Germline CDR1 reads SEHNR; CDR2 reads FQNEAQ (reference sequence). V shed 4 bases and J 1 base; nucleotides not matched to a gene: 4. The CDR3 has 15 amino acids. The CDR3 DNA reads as TGTGCCAGCAGCTCCCAACAGGGGAGCAATCAGCCCCAGCATTTT. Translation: CASSSQQGSNQPQHF. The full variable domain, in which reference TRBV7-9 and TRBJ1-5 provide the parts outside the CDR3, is DTGVSQNPRHKITKRGQNVTFRCDPISEHNRLYWYRQTLGQGPEFLTYFQNEAQLEKSRLLSDRFSAERPKGSFSTLEIQRTEQGDSAMYLCASSSQQGSNQPQHFGDGTRLSIL.

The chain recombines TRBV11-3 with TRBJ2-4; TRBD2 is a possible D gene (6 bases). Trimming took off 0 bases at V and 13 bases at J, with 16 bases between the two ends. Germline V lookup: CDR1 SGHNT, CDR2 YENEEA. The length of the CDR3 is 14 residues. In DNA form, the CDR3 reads TGTGCCAGCAGCTTAGATAGCTACGGCGGGGCCCAGTACTTC. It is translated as CASSLDSYGGAQYF.

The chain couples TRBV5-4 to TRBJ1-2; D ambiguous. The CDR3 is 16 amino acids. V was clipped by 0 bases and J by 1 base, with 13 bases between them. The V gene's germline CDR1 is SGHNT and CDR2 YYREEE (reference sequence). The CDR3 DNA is TGTGCCAGCAGCTTGGAAATACTCAAACTTAACTATGGCTACACCTTC. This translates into CASSLEILKLNYGYTF.

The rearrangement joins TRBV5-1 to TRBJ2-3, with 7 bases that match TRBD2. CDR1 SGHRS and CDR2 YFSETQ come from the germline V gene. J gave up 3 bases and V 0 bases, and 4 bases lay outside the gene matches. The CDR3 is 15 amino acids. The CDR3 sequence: CASSLGGSGTDTQYF. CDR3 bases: TGCGCCAGCAGCTTGGGCGGGAGTGGGACAGATACGCAGTATTTT. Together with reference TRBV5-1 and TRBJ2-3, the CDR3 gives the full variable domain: KAGVTQTPRYLIKTRGQQVTLSCSPISGHRSVSWYQQTPGQGLQFLFEYFSETQRNKGNFPGRFSGRQFSNSRSEMNVSTLELGDSALYLCASSLGGSGTDTQYFGPGTRLTVL.

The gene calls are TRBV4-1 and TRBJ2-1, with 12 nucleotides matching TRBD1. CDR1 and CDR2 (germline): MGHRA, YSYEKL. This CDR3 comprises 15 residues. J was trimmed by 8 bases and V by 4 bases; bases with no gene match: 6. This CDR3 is CASSPGTGGSDEQFF. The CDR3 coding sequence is TGCGCCAGCAGCCCCGGGACAGGGGGCTCGGATGAGCAGTTCTTC.